This TCR beta chain is from a study of response to subunit inactivated influenza vaccine. The sample holds a few counts of this clonotype. Its antigen is unknown. Whole-study findings and limits: Every seasonal influenza vaccination brings in few new T cells, the authors suggested.

TCRdb re-analysed the RT-PCR reads in MiXCR, keeping a single row per CDR3 protein. Found here are 490,000 or so distinct CDR3 sequences, approximately 7.1% of them singletons; the top ten hold roughly 13%. The germline gives CDR1 DFQATT, CDR2 SNEGSKA (reference sequence). This CDR3 comprises 12 residues. The ends were cut back, 7 bases at V and 2 bases at J, with 9 bases in the middle. The chain joins TRBV20-1 to TRBJ1-5; TRBD1 is a possible D gene (5 bases). This specimen was PBMCs from blood, taken less than 25 months after vaccination. This clonotype was obtained from a man aged 50 to 69 who received an inactivated influenza vaccine. The DNA of the CDR3 is TGCAGTGTTGGGGGGGGCAATCAGCCCCAGCATTTT. Its translation: CSVGGGNQPQHF.